The entry below gives a single T cell receptor (beta chain) sequence along with its context. No antigen is known for it. These data originate in a study of post-analysis software for immune sequencing data. Findings and limits, study-wide: Elevated frequency relative to controls characterized several TRBV segments in patients, TRBV5-6, TRBV5-1 and TRBV20-1 among them.

Unique molecular identifiers tagged the TCR beta cDNA libraries. Each CDR3 protein is one row after TCRdb ran MiXCR on the PCR reads. Among a few hundred thousand distinct CDR3 sequences, over 35% were seen once, and the ten largest hold 9% to 13%. The CDR3 spans 13 residues. Per the germline V gene, CDR1 is DFQATT and CDR2 is SNEGSKA (reference sequence). Trimming shortened V by 4 bases and J by 5 bases, and 12 bases separated the two germline ends. J is TRBJ1-5 and V is TRBV20-1, with a tentative D call TRBD1 (5 bases). The TCR sequence derives from a girl aged 10-17 years with multiple sclerosis. The sample consisted of blood. In DNA form, the CDR3 reads TGCAGTGCTAATTACAGGATTTATCAGCCCCAGCATTTT. It yields the protein CSANYRIYQPQHF.